These T cell receptor beta chains were read from a single sample in a study of CD8 T cells in ankylosing spondylitis. TCRdb processed the 5' RACE reads anew with MiXCR; each CDR3 protein has one entry. The sample lists roughly 180,000 distinct CDR3 sequences, 10% to 15% occurring once. The sample was blood, either unsorted or a sorted T cell fraction (not recorded which). Source of these receptors: a female donor with ankylosing spondylitis or in good health (not recorded which). Both conserved end residues are part of each CDR3. The D gene is left open where the match is weak. Size values are once, few and many counts, or a class for expanded clones, and some rows have none.

TRBD1	many	TRBJ1-2	TRBV6-1	CASSLRTGSNYGYTF	TGTGCCAGCAGTCTTCGGACAGGGTCGAACTATGGCTACACCTTC
TRBD1	few	TRBJ1-1	TRBV20-1	CSARAPGQEATEAFF	TGCAGTGCTAGAGCTCCGGGACAGGAGGCAACTGAAGCTTTCTTT
TRBD2	many	TRBJ2-3	TRBV14	CASSQGRTSGLADTQYF	TGTGCCAGCAGCCAGGGCAGGACTAGCGGGCTCGCAGATACGCAGTATTTT
.	many	TRBJ1-6	TRBV3-2	CASSQVLPDNSPLHF	TGTGCCAGCAGCCAAGTACTACCAGATAATTCACCCCTCCACTTT
TRBD2	many	TRBJ2-4	TRBV5-1	CASSLAPGGDKNIQYF	TGCGCCAGCAGCTTGGCCCCGGGAGGGGACAAAAACATTCAGTACTTC
.	many	TRBJ2-2	TRBV15	CATRNESGELFF	TGTGCCACCCGTAATGAATCCGGGGAGCTGTTTTTT
.	many	TRBJ2-7	TRBV12-5	CASGLFGTYEQYF	TGTGCTAGTGGTTTGTTTGGTACCTACGAGCAGTACTTC
.	.	TRBJ2-3	TRBV7-3	CASLRGTDTQYF	TGTGCCAGCCTAAGGGGCACAGATACGCAGTATTTT
TRBD1	few	TRBJ1-2	TRBV4-1	CASSVQGAPLYGYTF	TGCGCCAGCAGCGTACAGGGGGCGCCTCTCTATGGCTACACCTTC
TRBD1	few	TRBJ2-1	TRBV20-1	CSVSRGGTGVINEQFF	TGCAGTGTTTCTCGGGGGGGGACAGGGGTAATCAATGAGCAGTTCTTC
TRBD2	many	TRBJ2-5	TRBV20-1	CSARGLGAGVRETQYF	TGCAGTGCTAGAGGGCTTGGAGCGGGAGTACGAGAGACCCAGTACTTC
TRBD2	many	TRBJ2-7	TRBV11-2	CASSSGLADYEQYF	TGTGCCAGCAGCTCGGGACTAGCGGACTACGAGCAGTACTTC
.	many	TRBJ2-1	TRBV2	CASSGGSGNYNEQFF	TGTGCCAGCAGTGGGGGTAGCGGCAACTACAATGAGCAGTTCTTC